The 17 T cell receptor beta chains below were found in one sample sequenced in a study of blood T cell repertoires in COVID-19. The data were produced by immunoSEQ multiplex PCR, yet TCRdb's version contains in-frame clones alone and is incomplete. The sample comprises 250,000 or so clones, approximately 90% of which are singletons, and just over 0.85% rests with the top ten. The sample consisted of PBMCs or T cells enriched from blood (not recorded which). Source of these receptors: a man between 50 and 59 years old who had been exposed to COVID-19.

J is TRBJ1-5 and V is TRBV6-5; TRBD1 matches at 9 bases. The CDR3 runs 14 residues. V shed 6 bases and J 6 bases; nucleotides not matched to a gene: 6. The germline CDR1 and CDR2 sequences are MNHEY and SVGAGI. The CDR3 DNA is TGTGCCAGCAGCTGGGACAGGGCTGGTCAGCCCCAGCATTTT. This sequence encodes CASSWDRAGQPQHF.

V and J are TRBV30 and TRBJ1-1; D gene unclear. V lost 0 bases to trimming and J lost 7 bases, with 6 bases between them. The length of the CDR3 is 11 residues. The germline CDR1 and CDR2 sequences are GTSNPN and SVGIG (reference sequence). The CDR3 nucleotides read TGTGCCTGGAGTGTATACTATGAAGCTTTCTTT. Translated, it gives CAWSVYYEAFF.

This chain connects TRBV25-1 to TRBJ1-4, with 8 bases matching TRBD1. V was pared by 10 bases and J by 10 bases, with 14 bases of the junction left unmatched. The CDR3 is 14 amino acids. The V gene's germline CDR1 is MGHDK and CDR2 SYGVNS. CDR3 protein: CATTIGAGGGKLFF. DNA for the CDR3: TGTGCCACCACGATTGGGGCAGGGGGCGGAAAACTGTTTTTT.

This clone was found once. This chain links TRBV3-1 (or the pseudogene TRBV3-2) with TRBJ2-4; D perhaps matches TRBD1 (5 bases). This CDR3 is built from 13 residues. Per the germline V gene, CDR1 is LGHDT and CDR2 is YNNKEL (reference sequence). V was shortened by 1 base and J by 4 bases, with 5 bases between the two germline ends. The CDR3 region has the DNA TGTGCCAGCAGCCAAGGACAGAAAAACATTCAGTACTTC. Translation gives CASSQGQKNIQYF.

CDR3 sequence: CASSKDRLHMNTEAFF. CDR3 DNA sequence: TGTGCCAGCAGCAAAGACCGACTACACATGAACACTGAAGCTTTCTTT. The chain uses TRBV21-1 and TRBJ1-1. TRBV21-1 is classified as a pseudogene. The CDR3 consists of 16 residues.

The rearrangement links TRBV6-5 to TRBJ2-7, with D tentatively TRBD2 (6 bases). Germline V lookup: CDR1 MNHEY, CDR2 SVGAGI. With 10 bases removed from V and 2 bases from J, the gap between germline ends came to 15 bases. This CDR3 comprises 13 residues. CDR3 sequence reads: CATQREPPYEQYF. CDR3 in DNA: TGTGCCACTCAACGGGAGCCTCCCTACGAGCAGTACTTC.

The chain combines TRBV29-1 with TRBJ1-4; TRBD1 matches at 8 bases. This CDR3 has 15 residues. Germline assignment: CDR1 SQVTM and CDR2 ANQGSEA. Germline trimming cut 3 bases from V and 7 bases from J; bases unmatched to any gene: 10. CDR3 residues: CSVEDFRGRVEKLFF. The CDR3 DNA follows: TGCAGCGTTGAGGACTTCAGGGGGCGGGTTGAAAAACTGTTTTTT.

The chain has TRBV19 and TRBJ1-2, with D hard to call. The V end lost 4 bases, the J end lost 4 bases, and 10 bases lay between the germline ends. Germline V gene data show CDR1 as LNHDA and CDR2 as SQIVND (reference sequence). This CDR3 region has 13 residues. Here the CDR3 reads CASSNLSSYGYTF. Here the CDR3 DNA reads TGTGCCAGTAGTAACCTCTCCAGCTATGGCTACACCTTC.

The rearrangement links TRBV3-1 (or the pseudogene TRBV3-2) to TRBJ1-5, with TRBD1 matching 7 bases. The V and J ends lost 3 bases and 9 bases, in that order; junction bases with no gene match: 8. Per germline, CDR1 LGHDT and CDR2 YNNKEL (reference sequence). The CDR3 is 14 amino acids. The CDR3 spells CASSHQQGHRPQHF. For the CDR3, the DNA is TGTGCCAGCAGCCACCAACAGGGGCATCGGCCCCAGCATTTT.

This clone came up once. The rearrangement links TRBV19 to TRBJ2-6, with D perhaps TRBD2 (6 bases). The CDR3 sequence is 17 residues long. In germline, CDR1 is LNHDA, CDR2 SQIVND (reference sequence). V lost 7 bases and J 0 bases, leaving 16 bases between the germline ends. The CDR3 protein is CASMRVVGGSGANVLTF. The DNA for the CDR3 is TGTGCCAGTATGAGGGTGGTGGGGGGCTCTGGGGCCAACGTCCTGACTTTC.

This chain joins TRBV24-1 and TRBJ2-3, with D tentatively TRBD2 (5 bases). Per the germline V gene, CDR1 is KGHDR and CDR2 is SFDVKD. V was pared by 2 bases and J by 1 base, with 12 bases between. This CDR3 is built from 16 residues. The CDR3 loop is CATSDSRGQGTDTQYF. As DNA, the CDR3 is TGTGCCACCAGTGATTCCCGGGGTCAGGGCACAGATACGCAGTATTTT.

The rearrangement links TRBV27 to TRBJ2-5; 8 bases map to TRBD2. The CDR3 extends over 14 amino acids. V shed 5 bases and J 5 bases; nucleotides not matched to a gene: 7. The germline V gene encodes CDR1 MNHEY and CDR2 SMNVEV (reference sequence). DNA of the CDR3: TGTGCCAGCAGTATAGCGGGGAGGGTGGAGACCCAGTACTTC. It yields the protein CASSIAGRVETQYF.

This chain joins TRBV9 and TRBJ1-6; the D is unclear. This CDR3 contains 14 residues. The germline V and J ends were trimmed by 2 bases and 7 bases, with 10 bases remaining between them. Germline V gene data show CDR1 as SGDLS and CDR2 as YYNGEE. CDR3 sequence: CASSVSVLNSPLHF. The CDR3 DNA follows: TGTGCCAGCAGCGTTTCCGTTTTGAATTCACCCCTCCACTTT.

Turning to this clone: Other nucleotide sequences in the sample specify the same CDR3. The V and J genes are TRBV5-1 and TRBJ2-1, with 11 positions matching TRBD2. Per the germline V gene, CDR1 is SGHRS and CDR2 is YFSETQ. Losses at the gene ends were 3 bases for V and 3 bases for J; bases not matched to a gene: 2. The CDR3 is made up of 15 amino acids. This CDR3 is CASSWGLADYNEQFF. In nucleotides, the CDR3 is TGCGCCAGCAGCTGGGGACTAGCGGACTACAATGAGCAGTTCTTC.

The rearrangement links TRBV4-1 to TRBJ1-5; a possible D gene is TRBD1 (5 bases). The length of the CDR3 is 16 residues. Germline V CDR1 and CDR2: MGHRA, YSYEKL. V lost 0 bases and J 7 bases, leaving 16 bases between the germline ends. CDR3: CASSQDLSRVGQPQHF. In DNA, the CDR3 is TGCGCCAGCAGCCAAGATCTCTCCAGGGTCGGCCAGCCCCAGCATTTT.

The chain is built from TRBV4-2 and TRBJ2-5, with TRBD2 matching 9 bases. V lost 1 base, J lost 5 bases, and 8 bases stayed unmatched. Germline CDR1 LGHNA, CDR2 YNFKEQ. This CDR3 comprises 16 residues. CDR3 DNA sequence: TGTGCCAGCAGCCAAGGGGTAGCGGGAGTAGGGGAGACCCAGTACTTC. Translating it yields CASSQGVAGVGETQYF.

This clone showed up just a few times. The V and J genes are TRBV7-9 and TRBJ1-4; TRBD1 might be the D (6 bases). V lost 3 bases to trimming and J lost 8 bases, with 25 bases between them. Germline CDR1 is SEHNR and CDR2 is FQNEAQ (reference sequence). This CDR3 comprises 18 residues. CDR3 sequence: CASSFGTRGTTAGEKLFF. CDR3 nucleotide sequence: TGTGCCAGCAGCTTTGGAACAAGGGGGACAACGGCAGGGGAAAAACTGTTTTTT.